This passage covers 22 T cell receptor beta chains from one sample sequenced in a study of molecular identifiers for immune sequencing clone quantification. TCRdb processed the PCR reads anew with MiXCR; each CDR3 protein has one entry. This sample yields under 600,000 distinct CDR3 sequences, of which roughly 24% are seen a single time; under 0.8% belongs to the top ten. The specimen was naive CD8+ T cells from blood, with Jurkat cell RNA spiked in. Subset meaning: FACS-sorted CD8+CD4-CCR7+CD45RA+ naive T cells. The receptors originated from a human donor in good health. Some libraries in this study had Jurkat cell RNA spiked in.

Concerning this clonotype itself: The junction shows a germline mismatch at one end, possibly a read error. The genes are TRBV7-9 and TRBJ1-2; the D gene is possibly TRBD1 (5 bases). CDR3 length equals 14 residues. Germline V gives CDR1 SEHNR, CDR2 FQNEAQ (reference sequence). CDR3 residues: CASSSDGDVYGHTF. Written as DNA, the CDR3 is TGTGCCAGCAGCTCAGACGGGGACGTCTATGGCCACACCTTC. The full variable domain, completed using reference TRBV7-9 and TRBJ1-2, is DTGVSQNPRHKITKRGQNVTFRCDPISEHNRLYWYRQTLGQGPEFLTYFQNEAQLEKSRLLSDRFSAERPKGSFSTLEIQRTEQGDSAMYLCASSSDGDVYGHTFGSGTRLTVV.

This clonotype has at least ten counts. The chain employs TRBV20-1 and TRBJ2-3; no reliable D call. Trimming shortened V by 7 bases and J by 2 bases, and 10 bases separated the two germline ends. The CDR3 runs 12 residues. CDR1 and CDR2 from the germline V gene are DFQATT and SNEGSKA (reference sequence). DNA for the CDR3: TGCAGTGGGTCCAAAGACACAGATACGCAGTATTTT. Translation: CSGSKDTDTQYF.

The table lists this clonotype with many counts. The CDR3 region is CASSQDRSGATNEKLFF. The CDR3, as DNA: TGCGCCAGCAGCCAAGATAGGAGCGGAGCAACTAATGAAAAACTGTTTTTT. The J gene is TRBJ1-4, the V gene TRBV4-3; D gene unclear. CDR3 size: 17 residues. Germline loops: CDR1 LGHNA, CDR2 YSLEER. Trimming took off 0 bases at V and 0 bases at J, with 11 bases between the two ends.

This clonotype was recorded once. Mismatch with germline at one junction end may stem from a read error. CDR3 sequence reads: CASSPFGNTGERFF. The CDR3 coding sequence is TGTGCCAGCAGCCCGTTCGGTAACACCGGGGAGCGGTTTTTT. The chain joins TRBV7-3 to TRBJ2-2; D is perhaps TRBD2 (5 bases). Looked up from germline, CDR1 is SGHTA and CDR2 is FQGTGA. This CDR3 has 14 amino acids. The variable domain in full, with the rest retrieved from reference TRBV7-3 and TRBJ2-2, is GAGVSQTPSNKVTEKGKYVELRCDPISGHTALYWYRQSLGQGPEFLIYFQGTGAADDSGLPNDRFFAVRPEGSVSTLKIQRTERGDSAVYLCASSPFGNTGERFFGEGSRLTVL.

This clonotype was counted between two and nine times. The genes are TRBV30 and TRBJ2-3, with 8 bases identical to TRBD2. The CDR3 runs to 12 residues. Per germline, CDR1 GTSNPN and CDR2 SVGIG (reference sequence). The V segment lost 7 bases and the J segment 0 bases; nucleotides outside the gene matches: 0. Written as DNA, the CDR3 is TGTGCCTTAGCGGGAAGCACAGATACGCAGTATTTT. Translation: CALAGSTDTQYF.

This clonotype was detected ten times or more. The chain joins TRBV9 to TRBJ2-7; D not resolved. This CDR3 has 13 amino acids. V was clipped by 0 bases and J by 6 bases, with 10 bases between them. Germline V gene data show CDR1 as SGDLS and CDR2 as YYNGEE. The CDR3 reads CASSVGPATEQYF. CDR3 in DNA: TGTGCCAGCAGCGTAGGCCCGGCCACCGAGCAGTACTTC.

This clonotype has a handful of counts. V usage is TRBV6-2 or TRBV6-3 and J usage is TRBJ2-2; TRBD1 might be the D (5 bases). V lost 7 bases, J lost 5 bases, and 23 bases lay in between. The CDR3 loop spans 17 amino acids. CDR1 and CDR2 (germline): MNHEY, SVGEGT. This CDR3 is CASTDSAKIKETGELFF. The DNA of the CDR3 is TGTGCCAGCACCGACAGCGCCAAAATAAAAGAAACCGGGGAGCTGTTTTTT.

The rearrangement links TRBV6-2 or TRBV6-3 to TRBJ2-5; D not certain. The CDR3 is 13 amino acids. The V and J ends lost 6 bases and 4 bases respectively, with 12 bases between them. The germline CDR1 and CDR2 sequences are MNHEY and SVGEGT. CDR3 in amino acids: CASRAATGETQYF. The CDR3 DNA is TGTGCCAGCAGGGCCGCGACCGGAGAGACCCAGTACTTC.

The chain uses TRBV6-5 and TRBJ2-6, with 7 positions matching TRBD1. In germline, CDR1 is MNHEY, CDR2 SVGAGI. After removal of 6 bases from V and 0 bases from J, the junction contained 5 bases not matched to a gene. There are 16 residues in the CDR3. The CDR3, as DNA: TGTGCCAGCAGCAAGACAGGGCTCTCTGGGGCCAACGTCCTGACTTTC. It specifies CASSKTGLSGANVLTF.

For this clonotype: This clone may be a read error of a much larger clone one base away. This chain uses TRBV3-1 with TRBJ1-1; the match to TRBD1 covers 8 bases. CDR1 is LGHDT, CDR2 YNNKEL, per germline (reference sequence). The CDR3 runs to 15 residues. V shed 6 bases and J 3 bases; nucleotides not matched to a gene: 9. CDR3 protein: CASRNGQGMDTEAFF. As DNA, the CDR3 is TGTGCCAGCAGGAATGGACAGGGAATGGACACTGAAGCTTTCTTT.

This chain links TRBV7-9 with TRBJ2-7; D is possibly TRBD1 (6 bases). V was clipped by 1 base and J by 5 bases, with 15 bases between them. This CDR3 comprises 15 residues. Germline values: CDR1 SEHNR, CDR2 FQNEAQ (reference sequence). CDR3 sequence reads: CASSLGGRGSDEQYF. DNA of the CDR3: TGTGCCAGCAGCTTAGGTGGCAGGGGATCGGACGAGCAGTACTTC.

This chain joins TRBV7-8 and TRBJ1-1; D may be TRBD1 (5 bases). Germline CDR1 is SGHVS and CDR2 is FQNEAQ. Trimming shortened V by 1 base and J by 6 bases, and 15 bases separated the two germline ends. The CDR3 extends over 15 amino acids. The CDR3 reads CASSLVAGGSAEAFF. The DNA of the CDR3 is TGTGCCAGCAGCTTAGTCGCGGGGGGATCGGCTGAAGCTTTCTTT.

A remark on this clonotype: A much larger clonotype is one base distant, so this may be a read error. The rearrangement uses TRBV12-3 or TRBV12-4 and TRBJ1-1; D is uncertain. The CDR3 loop spans 16 amino acids. CDR3 amino acids: CASSFRISVSAFEALF. The CDR3 DNA reads as TGTGCCAGCAGTTTTAGAATATCGGTTTCGGCTTTTGAAGCTCTCTTT.

This clonotype was observed at least ten times. The chain links TRBV29-1 to TRBJ2-3, with a weak D call TRBD2 (5 bases). CDR3 length: 14 amino acids. From germline, CDR1 is SQVTM and CDR2 ANQGSEA. Trimming left V 3 bases short and J 2 bases short, with 12 bases between. The CDR3 loop reads CSVEGERYTDTQYF. CDR3 DNA: TGCAGCGTTGAGGGTGAGCGGTACACAGATACGCAGTATTTT.

This chain connects TRBV12-3 or TRBV12-4 to TRBJ1-5, with a weak D call TRBD1 (6 bases). Trimming removed 6 bases from V and 3 bases from J, with 15 bases in between. This CDR3 is 15 amino acids long. The CDR3 reads CASSRQVYVNQPQHF. The CDR3 nucleotides read TGTGCCAGCAGCCGACAGGTTTACGTCAATCAGCCCCAGCATTTT.

The rearrangement uses TRBV30 and TRBJ2-3; 11 bases fit TRBD2. CDR3 length: 14 amino acids. V dropped 5 bases and J dropped 4; count of bases not matched to a gene: 5. Germline CDR1 reads GTSNPN; CDR2 reads SVGIG (reference sequence). The CDR3 DNA sequence: TGTGCCTGGTCACTAGCGGGAGCAGCAGATACGCAGTATTTT. Protein: CAWSLAGAADTQYF.

This clonotype has a count of ten or more. The V call is TRBV12-3 or TRBV12-4, the J call TRBJ1-1; TRBD1 agrees at 8 bases. The CDR3 spans 16 residues. The trim removed 4 bases at V and 3 bases at J, leaving 10 bases unmatched. The CDR3 DNA reads as TGTGCCAGCAGTTACCCACCGGGACAGGTATACACTGAAGCTTTCTTT. The encoded protein is CASSYPPGQVYTEAFF.

Only a few counts were recorded for this clonotype. The chain couples TRBV19 to TRBJ2-3, with D possibly TRBD2 on 5 matching bases. The CDR3 is 14 amino acids. V lost 3 bases, J lost 4 bases, and 11 bases lay in between. The germline V gene has CDR1 LNHDA and CDR2 SQIVND (reference sequence). CDR3 nucleotides: TGTGCCAGTAGTATTCGGAGGCCCGCAGATACGCAGTATTTT. Amino acid sequence: CASSIRRPADTQYF. The variable domain in full, completed from reference TRBV19 and TRBJ2-3, reads DGGITQSPKYLFRKEGQNVTLSCEQNLNHDAMYWYRQDPGQGLRLIYYSQIVNDFQKGDIAEGYSVSREKKESFPLTVTSAQKNPTAFYLCASSIRRPADTQYFGPGTRLTVL.

This clonotype was detected a few times. The chain carries TRBV7-9 and TRBJ2-3, with a tentative D call TRBD1 (5 bases). This CDR3 region has 16 residues. V lost 3 bases, J lost 2 bases, and 15 bases lay in between. Germline V gives CDR1 SEHNR, CDR2 FQNEAQ (reference sequence). The CDR3, as DNA: TGTGCCAGCAGCTTCCCTAGGGGCGAATACACAGATACGCAGTATTTT. This sequence encodes CASSFPRGEYTDTQYF.

This clonotype was seen at least ten times. Here the CDR3 DNA reads TGTGCCGGCTACCCTGGACAGGGGTTACCATACGAGCAGTACTTC. Encoded protein: CAGYPGQGLPYEQYF. The chain joins TRBV2 to TRBJ2-7, with 9 bases fitting TRBD1. V was pared by 11 bases and J by 4 bases, with 15 bases of the junction left unmatched. The germline CDR1 and CDR2 sequences are SNHLY and FYNNEI. CDR3 length equals 15 residues.

A few counts support this clonotype. V usage is TRBV5-4 and J usage is TRBJ2-7; D possibly corresponds to TRBD2 (5 bases). The CDR3 totals 14 residues. Germline-derived CDR1 and CDR2 are SGHNT and YYREEE (reference sequence). V shed 3 bases and J shed 2 bases, with 12 bases lying between them. The DNA for the CDR3 is TGTGCCAGCAGCTGGAGCGGAGCCCCCTACGAGCAGTACTTC. It yields the protein CASSWSGAPYEQYF.

This clonotype was seen a handful of times. CDR3 region: CASSSAGGTYEQYF. For the CDR3, the DNA is TGTGCCAGCAGCTCCGCAGGGGGCACCTACGAGCAGTACTTC. V and J are TRBV7-9 and TRBJ2-7, with 8 bases lining up with TRBD1. Per the germline V gene, CDR1 is SEHNR and CDR2 is FQNEAQ (reference sequence). Unmatched junction bases numbered 4, after V lost 4 bases and J lost 2 bases. The CDR3 is 14 residues long.